This entry describes one T cell receptor (beta chain). The data were taken from a study of blood T cell repertoires in COVID-19. Background on the study: Material from acute and convalescent COVID-19 was sourced from the United States, Italy and Spain.

Source study methods: Counts of nucleated cells, estimated from reference gene primer amplification, were obtained. Clones were read by immunoSEQ multiplex PCR, and TCRdb kept only the in-frame ones, dropping some. V and J calls and clone size are copied from that table; D and trimming were computed from the DNA. The sample lists roughly 200,000 clones; roughly 89% were seen once. The specimen was PBMCs or T cells enriched from blood (not recorded which). The sequence derives from a woman aged 25 to 45 with acute COVID-19.

CDR3 coding DNA: TGCGCCAGCAGCTTGGTACAGCCCATGAACACTGAAGCTTTCTTT. This translates into CASSLVQPMNTEAFF. This rearrangement joins TRBV5-1 to TRBJ1-1; D call uncertain. Per the germline V gene, CDR1 is SGHRS and CDR2 is YFSETQ. The CDR3 has 15 residues. Between the trimmed V and J ends, which lost 0 bases and 0 bases, there was a span of 9 bases.